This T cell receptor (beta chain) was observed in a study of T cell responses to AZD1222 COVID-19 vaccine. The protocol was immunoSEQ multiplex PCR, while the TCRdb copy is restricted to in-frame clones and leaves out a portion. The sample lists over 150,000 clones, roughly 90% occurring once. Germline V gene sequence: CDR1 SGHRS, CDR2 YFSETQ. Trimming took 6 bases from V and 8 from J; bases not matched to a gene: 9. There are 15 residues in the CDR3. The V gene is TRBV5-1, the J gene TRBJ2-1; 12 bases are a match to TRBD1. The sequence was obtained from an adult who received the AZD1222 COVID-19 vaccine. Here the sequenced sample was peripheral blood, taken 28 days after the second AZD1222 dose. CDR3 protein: CASTFGTGGLDEQFF. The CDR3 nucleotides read TGCGCCAGCACATTTGGGACAGGGGGCCTCGATGAGCAGTTCTTC.